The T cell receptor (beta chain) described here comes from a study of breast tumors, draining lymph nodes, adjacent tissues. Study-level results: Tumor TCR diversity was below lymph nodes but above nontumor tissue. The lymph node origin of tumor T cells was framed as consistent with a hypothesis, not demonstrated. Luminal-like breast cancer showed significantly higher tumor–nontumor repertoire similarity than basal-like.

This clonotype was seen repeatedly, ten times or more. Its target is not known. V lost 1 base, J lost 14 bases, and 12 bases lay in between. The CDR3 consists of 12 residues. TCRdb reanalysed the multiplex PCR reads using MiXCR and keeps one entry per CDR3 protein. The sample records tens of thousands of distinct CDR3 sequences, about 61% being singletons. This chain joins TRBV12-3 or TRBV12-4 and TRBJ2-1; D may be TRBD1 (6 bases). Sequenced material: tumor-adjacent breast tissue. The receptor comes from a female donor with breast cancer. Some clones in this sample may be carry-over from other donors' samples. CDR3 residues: CASSLVDRKEFF. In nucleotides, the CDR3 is TGTGCCAGCAGTTTAGTAGACAGGAAGGAGTTCTTC.